This entry lists 8 T cell receptor beta chains sequenced from one sample in a study of T cells in Graves' hyperthyroidism and ophthalmopathy. Regions amplified from RNA transcripts were the TCR beta CDR3 regions. HTBI primers drove first-round RT-PCR of the TCR CDR3. In TCRdb, the multiplex PCR reads were re-called with MiXCR into one record per CDR3 protein. There are roughly 600,000 distinct CDR3 sequences in the sample; about 14% occur only once, and under 15% lies in the top ten. Sequences were obtained from blood. These receptors were taken from a woman aged 45-65 years with Graves' ophthalmopathy.

This clonotype occurred many times. V usage is TRBV3-1 and J usage is TRBJ1-1; 7 bases align to TRBD1. This CDR3 spans 14 amino acids. The germline V gene encodes CDR1 LGHDT and CDR2 YNNKEL (reference sequence). Trimming at V came to 2 bases and at J to 4 bases, leaving 4 bases not matched to a gene. CDR3 protein: CASSQNRGVTEAFF. CDR3 nucleotide sequence: TGTGCCAGCAGCCAAAACAGGGGAGTCACTGAAGCTTTCTTT. Combining the CDR3 with reference TRBV3-1 and TRBJ1-1 gives the whole variable domain DTAVSQTPKYLVTQMGNDKSIKCEQNLGHDTMYWYKQDSKKFLKIMFSYNNKELIINETVPNRFSPKSPDKAHLNLHINSLELGDSAVYFCASSQNRGVTEAFFGQGTRLTVV.

This clonotype came up a few times. This sequence joins TRBV11-2 and TRBJ1-1; D not resolved. The CDR3 runs 16 residues. V lost 2 bases and J lost 0, with 13 bases in between. Germline CDR1 SGHAT, CDR2 FQNNGV. The CDR3 DNA is TGTGCCAGCAGCTTACTCGGACTGATCATGAACACTGAAGCTTTCTTT. This codes for CASSLLGLIMNTEAFF.

Many counts were recorded for this clonotype. The V call is TRBV20-1, the J call TRBJ2-1; 16 bases line up with TRBD2. V dropped 5 bases and J dropped 6; count of bases not matched to a gene: 7. The CDR3 loop spans 16 amino acids. CDR1 and CDR2 from the germline V gene are DFQATT and SNEGSKA (reference sequence). The CDR3 region is CSALGLAGGPGNEQFF. CDR3 in DNA: TGCAGTGCTTTGGGACTAGCGGGAGGGCCCGGCAATGAGCAGTTCTTC.

The rearrangement joins TRBV10-3 to TRBJ2-1; the D gene is possibly TRBD1 (5 bases). The V end lost 1 base, the J end lost 5 bases, and 9 bases lay between the germline ends. The germline V gene encodes CDR1 ENHRY and CDR2 SYGVKD. The CDR3 length is 14 residues. The CDR3 loop is CAISEFRADNEQFF. In DNA form, the CDR3 reads TGTGCCATCAGTGAGTTCAGGGCGGACAATGAGCAGTTCTTC.

This clonotype has a count of ten or more. The junction and the germline gene differ at one end; a read error may be behind it. This chain connects TRBV15 to TRBJ2-7, with D perhaps given as TRBD1 or TRBD2 (5 bases each). CDR3 length: 17 amino acids. CDR1 is LNHNV and CDR2 is YYDKDF in the germline V gene (reference sequence). The CDR3 reads CATSRDLSQGASHEQYF. For the CDR3, the DNA is TGTGCCACCAGCAGAGATTTGAGCCAGGGAGCCTCCCACGAGCAGTACTTC.

This clonotype appeared many times. In nucleotides, the CDR3 is TGTGCCAGCTCACCACCTAAGACAGGGACCTACAATGAGCAGTTCTTC. Translating gives CASSPPKTGTYNEQFF. The J gene is TRBJ2-1, the V gene TRBV18, with 7 bases fitting TRBD1. Germline values: CDR1 KGHSH, CDR2 LQKENI. V gave up 0 bases and J gave up 2 bases; unmatched junction bases: 4. The CDR3 extends over 16 amino acids.

This clonotype was seen repeatedly, ten times or more. The CDR3 here is CAISTAGTGAYEQYF. In DNA, the CDR3 is TGTGCCATCAGCACTGCCGGGACAGGGGCCTACGAGCAGTACTTC. The rearrangement joins TRBV10-3 to TRBJ2-7; 10 bases fit TRBD1. This CDR3 has 15 residues. CDR1 and CDR2 (germline): ENHRY, SYGVKD. V trimming: 6 bases; J trimming: 2 bases; junction bases outside the gene matches: 7.

This clonotype has just a few counts. This chain joins TRBV29-1 and TRBJ1-2, with unresolved D. V was pared by 1 base and J by 4 bases, with 7 bases between. Germline V gene data show CDR1 as SQVTM and CDR2 as ANQGSEA. The CDR3 has 12 amino acids. CDR3 coding DNA: TGCAGCGTTGAAGCCCCAGGCTATGGCTACACCTTC. This translates into CSVEAPGYGYTF.